Presented here are 5 T cell receptor beta chains from one specimen sequenced in a study of blood T cell repertoires in COVID-19. Data came from immunoSEQ multiplex PCR; TCRdb stores just in-frame clones and leaves some out. Here the sample spans roughly 240,000 clones, over 80% being singletons. Material for sequencing was peripheral blood. All receptors come from a man aged 55 to 69 who had recovered from COVID-19.

The chain recombines TRBV14 with TRBJ2-7; 12 bases are a match to TRBD2. The CDR3 has 18 amino acids. The V gene end was trimmed by 7 bases and the J gene end by 3 bases; junction bases not matched to a gene: 16. CDR1 and CDR2 (germline): SGHDN, FVKESK. The CDR3 sequence: CASKPTVLAGGMFYEQYF. The CDR3 region has the DNA TGTGCCAGCAAGCCAACTGTACTAGCGGGAGGAATGTTCTACGAGCAGTACTTC.

This sequence joins TRBV5-4 and TRBJ2-5, with 11 bases matching TRBD2. This CDR3 comprises 16 residues. V gave up 2 bases and J gave up 9 bases; unmatched junction bases: 12. The germline V gene has CDR1 SGHNT and CDR2 YYREEE (reference sequence). The CDR3, as DNA: TGTGCCAGCAGCTTCGGGACTAGCGGAGGCCCGGGGGCCCAGTACTTC. It yields the protein CASSFGTSGGPGAQYF. Variable domain in full (rest from reference TRBV5-4 and TRBJ2-5): ETGVTQSPTHLIKTRGQQVTLRCSSQSGHNTVSWYQQALGQGPQFIFQYYREEENGRGNFPPRFSGLQFPNYSSELNVNALELDDSALYLCASSFGTSGGPGAQYFGPGTRLLVL.

V usage is TRBV5-1 and J usage is TRBJ2-3, with 9 bases aligning to TRBD2. Germline V CDR1 and CDR2: SGHRS, YFSETQ. The CDR3 is 17 residues long. V shed 0 bases and J 1 base; nucleotides not matched to a gene: 6. CDR3 in DNA: TGCGCCAGCAGCTTGGGCCTCCTAGCGGGGCGCACAGATACGCAGTATTTT. Its protein product is CASSLGLLAGRTDTQYF.

V and J are TRBV9 and TRBJ1-1; 8 bases line up with TRBD1. CDR1 and CDR2 from the germline V gene are SGDLS and YYNGEE. The J segment lost 0 bases and the V segment lost 3 bases, leaving 4 bases of the junction unmatched. There are 15 residues in the CDR3. The CDR3, as DNA: TGTGCCAGCAGCGCCCGGACAGGGATGAACACTGAAGCTTTCTTT. It yields the protein CASSARTGMNTEAFF.

The chain links TRBV28 to TRBJ1-1, with D possibly being TRBD1 (6 bases). Germline CDR1 MDHEN, CDR2 SYDVKM. V gave up 3 bases and J gave up 7 bases, with 9 bases separating them. The CDR3 consists of 12 residues. CDR3 nucleotide sequence: TGTGCCAGCAGTTTGGCACAGGGTGAAGCTTTCTTT. This translates into CASSLAQGEAFF.